The present T cell receptor (beta chain) was sequenced within a study of cytomegalovirus exposure and HLA in healthy donors. General observations from the study: Earlier findings revealed that most TCR beta V segments proved productive either about 87% or about 30% of the time. Most observed TCR sequences were rare, whereas some public TCRs were detected in many donors. Several top significant clusters appeared, in a later analysis, to be linked to common viral pathogens.

The CDR3 spans 12 residues. CDR1 WSHSY and CDR2 SAAADI come from the germline V gene. V lost 8 bases to trimming and J lost 8 bases, with 13 bases between them. Points on this clone: As yet, its antigen is unknown.

PCR primers comprised 60 Vbeta and 13 Jbeta primers. Measured with immunoSEQ multiplex PCR; TCRdb has only the in-frame clones, and not every one. The data contain over 200,000 clones, about four fifths of them singletons. Input material: PBMCs. The V call is TRBV10-2, the J call TRBJ2-1; possibly TRBD1 for D (6 bases). The source is a man aged 35 to 55 in good health and CMV-seropositive. This CDR3 is CASGYTGYEQFF. CDR3 in DNA: TGCGCCAGCGGATACACAGGGTATGAGCAGTTCTTC.